Described below is a single T cell receptor (beta chain) sequence and its context. Clones were sequenced by immunoSEQ multiplex PCR, and TCRdb holds only the in-frame ones, with some missing. The profile shows about 350,000 clones, around 89% of them singletons. Treatment of the sample: around 19 received Ad26.COV2.S at low or high dose, single or two shots; roughly five received placebo; per-sample allocation not given. Samples analyzed were those drawn on day 63 after the first vaccine or placebo injection. This sample stems from a study of Ad26.COV2.S vaccination and SARS-CoV-2 variants. CDR3 length: 14 residues. With 5 bases clipped from V and 4 bases from J, the junction kept 7 bases outside the gene matches. Germline CDR1 reads SEHNR; CDR2 reads FQNEAQ (reference sequence).

The chain employs TRBV7-9 and TRBJ2-7; 8 nucleotides align to TRBD2. The starting material was peripheral blood, obtained in a trial of Ad26.COV2.S vaccine versus placebo. The receptor was derived from a person aged 18-60 years who received the Ad26.COV2.S COVID-19 vaccine or a placebo. The CDR3 protein is CASSLGLDLYEQYF. CDR3 nucleotides: TGTGCCAGCAGCCTGGGACTAGACCTGTACGAGCAGTACTTC.